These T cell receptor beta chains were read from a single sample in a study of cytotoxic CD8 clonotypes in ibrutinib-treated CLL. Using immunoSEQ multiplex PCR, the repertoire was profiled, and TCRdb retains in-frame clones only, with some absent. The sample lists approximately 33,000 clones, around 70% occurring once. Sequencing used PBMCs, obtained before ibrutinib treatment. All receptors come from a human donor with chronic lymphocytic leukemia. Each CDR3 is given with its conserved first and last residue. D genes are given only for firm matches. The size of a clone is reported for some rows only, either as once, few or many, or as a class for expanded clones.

cdr3_aa: CASSFQSQGTGELFF
v_call: TRBV5-5
clone_size: once
d_call: NA

cdr3_aa: CASSPGPSGSPSYEQYF
v_call: TRBV5-1
clone_size: few
d_call: TRBD2

cdr3_aa: CASSLRGGDYNSPLHF
v_call: TRBV7-6
clone_size: NA
d_call: NA

cdr3_aa: CASSGLAGAYNEQFF
v_call: TRBV18
clone_size: once
d_call: TRBD2

cdr3_aa: CASSKDGLAGVRETQYF
v_call: TRBV7-3
clone_size: once
d_call: TRBD2

cdr3_aa: CASSLVASGQETQYF
v_call: TRBV7-2
clone_size: few
d_call: TRBD2

cdr3_aa: CASSLVLGGSTDTQYF
v_call: TRBV7-2
clone_size: NA
d_call: NA

cdr3_aa: CASRPSGSSYNEQFF
v_call: TRBV28
clone_size: NA
d_call: TRBD2

cdr3_aa: CASSFPGAGGFYEQYF
v_call: TRBV28
clone_size: NA
d_call: NA

cdr3_aa: CASKPTPQGNYEQYF
v_call: TRBV19
clone_size: NA
d_call: NA

cdr3_aa: CASSLGWGPYEQYF
v_call: TRBV7-2
clone_size: NA
d_call: NA

cdr3_aa: CASSVGLAGAIQYF
v_call: TRBV9
clone_size: few
d_call: TRBD2

cdr3_aa: CASSFQVSTYEQYF
v_call: TRBV7-9
clone_size: NA
d_call: NA

cdr3_aa: CASAGGLGNTIYF
v_call: TRBV2
clone_size: few
d_call: NA

cdr3_aa: CASSWDRGVHEQYF
v_call: TRBV5-6
clone_size: NA
d_call: TRBD1

cdr3_aa: CASSQDRVDTQYF
v_call: TRBV4-3
clone_size: once
d_call: NA

cdr3_aa: CASSEMSGTQNTGELFF
v_call: TRBV6-1
clone_size: NA
d_call: NA

cdr3_aa: CASSLGGAGLDSPLHF
v_call: TRBV7-2
clone_size: few
d_call: NA

cdr3_aa: CASSPNRQPGANVLTF
v_call: TRBV18
clone_size: NA
d_call: NA

cdr3_aa: CASGTQGSPLHF
v_call: TRBV11-2
clone_size: once
d_call: NA

cdr3_aa: CASSVDTNQPQHF
v_call: TRBV11-2
clone_size: once
d_call: NA

cdr3_aa: CASSGVGGTSGRTYTDTQYF
v_call: TRBV9
clone_size: NA
d_call: TRBD2

cdr3_aa: CASSKQFNQPQHF
v_call: TRBV6-4
clone_size: NA
d_call: NA

cdr3_aa: CASSGGQGATNEKLFF
v_call: TRBV5-1
clone_size: NA
d_call: TRBD1

cdr3_aa: CASSLAFVTYEQYF
v_call: TRBV5-1
clone_size: once
d_call: NA

cdr3_aa: CASSYISTGELFF
v_call: TRBV6-6
clone_size: NA
d_call: NA

cdr3_aa: CASSQEHGQPQHF
v_call: TRBV4-3
clone_size: NA
d_call: NA

cdr3_aa: CATRGEDYSNQPQHF
v_call: TRBV19
clone_size: few
d_call: NA

cdr3_aa: CASSDTITGELFF
v_call: TRBV6-1
clone_size: NA
d_call: NA

cdr3_aa: CASSFVLGSGGSNEQFF
v_call: TRBV7-2
clone_size: NA
d_call: TRBD2

cdr3_aa: CASSRGDRSDSPLHF
v_call: TRBV28
clone_size: NA
d_call: NA

cdr3_aa: CASSLSGQGSYQPQHF
v_call: TRBV5-6
clone_size: NA
d_call: TRBD1

cdr3_aa: CGGGGQETQYF
v_call: TRBV6-5
clone_size: NA
d_call: TRBD2

cdr3_aa: CASSPDRVDYGYTF
v_call: TRBV18
clone_size: NA
d_call: TRBD1

cdr3_aa: CASSEATGSSYEQYF
v_call: TRBV2
clone_size: NA
d_call: NA

cdr3_aa: CASIPRDIGMETQYF
v_call: TRBV21-1
clone_size: once
d_call: NA

cdr3_aa: CASSVGVSHTDTQYF
v_call: TRBV9
clone_size: NA
d_call: NA

cdr3_aa: CAWSVGGSSYEQYF
v_call: TRBV30
clone_size: few
d_call: NA

cdr3_aa: CASSYSEGSHEQYF
v_call: TRBV6-5
clone_size: NA
d_call: NA

cdr3_aa: CASSSRIRPQHF
v_call: TRBV28
clone_size: few
d_call: NA

cdr3_aa: CSGSGVRGYTF
v_call: TRBV20-1
clone_size: NA
d_call: NA

cdr3_aa: CATRDSLSGANVLTF
v_call: TRBV15
clone_size: once
d_call: TRBD1

cdr3_aa: CASSPDRTNEKLFF
v_call: TRBV27
clone_size: once
d_call: NA

cdr3_aa: CASSIVTGELFF
v_call: TRBV19
clone_size: NA
d_call: NA

cdr3_aa: CASSEAGGGVTGEQFF
v_call: TRBV5-1
clone_size: NA
d_call: TRBD2

cdr3_aa: CASSFRVNEQFF
v_call: TRBV5-1
clone_size: NA
d_call: NA

cdr3_aa: CASSEVKFPGSPLHF
v_call: TRBV2
clone_size: NA
d_call: NA

cdr3_aa: CASSLAGAKNTGELFF
v_call: TRBV2
clone_size: NA
d_call: TRBD2

cdr3_aa: CASSETGASGANVLTF
v_call: TRBV2
clone_size: NA
d_call: TRBD1

cdr3_aa: CASRSPGGVRTDTQYF
v_call: TRBV19
clone_size: NA
d_call: TRBD2

cdr3_aa: CASTDPGLAGEVYNEQFF
v_call: TRBV16
clone_size: NA
d_call: TRBD2

cdr3_aa: CASRAGTGNNQPQHF
v_call: TRBV27
clone_size: few
d_call: TRBD1

cdr3_aa: CASSRTNYGYTF
v_call: TRBV28
clone_size: few
d_call: NA

cdr3_aa: CASSIGPRLAGGTDTQYF
v_call: TRBV19
clone_size: NA
d_call: TRBD2

cdr3_aa: CASSSLSGGNQPQHF
v_call: TRBV7-2
clone_size: NA
d_call: TRBD1

cdr3_aa: CASSLRDTQYF
v_call: TRBV11-3
clone_size: NA
d_call: NA

cdr3_aa: CASSLTGDYEQYF
v_call: TRBV25-1
clone_size: NA
d_call: NA

cdr3_aa: CASSPRGTDTQYF
v_call: TRBV18
clone_size: NA
d_call: NA

cdr3_aa: CASSQGQGNLYEQYF
v_call: TRBV27
clone_size: NA
d_call: TRBD1